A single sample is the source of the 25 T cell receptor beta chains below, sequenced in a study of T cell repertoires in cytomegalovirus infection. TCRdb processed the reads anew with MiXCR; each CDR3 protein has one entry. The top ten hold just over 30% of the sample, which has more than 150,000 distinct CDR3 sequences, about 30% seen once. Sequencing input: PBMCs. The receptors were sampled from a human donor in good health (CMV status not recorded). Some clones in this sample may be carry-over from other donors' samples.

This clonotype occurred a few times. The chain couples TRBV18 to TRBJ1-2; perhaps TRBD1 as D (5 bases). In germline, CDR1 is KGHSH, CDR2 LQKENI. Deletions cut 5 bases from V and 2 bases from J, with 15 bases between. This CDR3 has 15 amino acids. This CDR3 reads CASSFQTDSNYGYTF. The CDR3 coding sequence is TGTGCCAGCTCATTCCAGACAGACTCGAACTATGGCTACACCTTC.

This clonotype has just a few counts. This chain's CDR3 is CSVRGTGGRGNQPQHF. Here the CDR3 DNA reads TGCAGCGTTCGTGGGACAGGGGGCCGGGGCAATCAGCCCCAGCATTTT. The chain has TRBV29-1 and TRBJ1-5, with 12 bases aligning to TRBD1. With 5 bases clipped from V and 2 bases from J, the junction kept 7 bases outside the gene matches. Germline V gene data show CDR1 as SQVTM and CDR2 as ANQGSEA. The CDR3 runs to 16 residues.

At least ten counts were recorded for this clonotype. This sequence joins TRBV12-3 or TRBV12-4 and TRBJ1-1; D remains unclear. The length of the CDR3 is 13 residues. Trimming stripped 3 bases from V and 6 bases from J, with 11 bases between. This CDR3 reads CASSFNGSPEAFF. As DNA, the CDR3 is TGTGCCAGCAGTTTTAACGGGTCCCCTGAAGCTTTCTTT.

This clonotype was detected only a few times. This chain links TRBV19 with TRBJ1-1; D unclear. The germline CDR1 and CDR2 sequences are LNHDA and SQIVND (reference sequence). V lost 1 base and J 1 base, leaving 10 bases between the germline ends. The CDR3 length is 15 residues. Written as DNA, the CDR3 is TGTGCCAGTAGTATAGGAGGAGGTCGGAACACTGAAGCTTTCTTT. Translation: CASSIGGGRNTEAFF.

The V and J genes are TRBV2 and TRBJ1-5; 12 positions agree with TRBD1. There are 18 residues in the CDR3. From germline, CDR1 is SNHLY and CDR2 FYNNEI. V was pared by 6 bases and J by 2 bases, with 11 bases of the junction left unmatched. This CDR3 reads CASRRDGTGGFGNQPQHF. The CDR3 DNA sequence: TGTGCCAGCAGGCGGGACGGGACAGGGGGCTTTGGCAATCAGCCCCAGCATTTT.

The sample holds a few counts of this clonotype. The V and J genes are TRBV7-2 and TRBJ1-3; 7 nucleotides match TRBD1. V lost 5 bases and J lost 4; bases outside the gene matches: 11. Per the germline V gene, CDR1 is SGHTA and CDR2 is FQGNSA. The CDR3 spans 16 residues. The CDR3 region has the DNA TGTGCCAGCAGCCGATACGGGACGGGACAGGGAAACACCATATATTTT. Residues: CASSRYGTGQGNTIYF. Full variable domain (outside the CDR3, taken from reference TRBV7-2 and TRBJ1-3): GAGVSQSPSNKVTEKGKDVELRCDPISGHTALYWYRQSLGQGLEFLIYFQGNSAPDKSGLPSDRFSAERTGGSVSTLTIQRTQQEDSAVYLCASSRYGTGQGNTIYFGEGSWLTVV.

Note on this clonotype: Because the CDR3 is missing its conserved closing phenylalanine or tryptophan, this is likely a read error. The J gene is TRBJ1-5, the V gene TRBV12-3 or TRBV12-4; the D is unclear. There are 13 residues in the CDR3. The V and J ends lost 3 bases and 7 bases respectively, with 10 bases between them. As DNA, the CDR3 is TGTGCCAGCAGTTTGAGTAGGGAACAGCCCCAGCATTAT. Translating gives CASSLSREQPQHY.

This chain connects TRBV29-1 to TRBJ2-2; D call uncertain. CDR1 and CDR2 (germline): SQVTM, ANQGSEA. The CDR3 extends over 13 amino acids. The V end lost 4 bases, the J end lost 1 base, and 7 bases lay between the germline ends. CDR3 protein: CSVGAGNTGELFF. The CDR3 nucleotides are TGCAGCGTTGGTGCCGGGAACACCGGGGAGCTGTTTTTT.

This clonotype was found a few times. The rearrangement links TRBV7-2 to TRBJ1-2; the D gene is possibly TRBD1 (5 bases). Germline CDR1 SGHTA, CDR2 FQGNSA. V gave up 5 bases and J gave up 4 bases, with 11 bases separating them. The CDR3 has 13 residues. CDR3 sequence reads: CASSLGGVYGYTF. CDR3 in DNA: TGTGCCAGCAGCCTCGGGGGTGTCTATGGCTACACCTTC.

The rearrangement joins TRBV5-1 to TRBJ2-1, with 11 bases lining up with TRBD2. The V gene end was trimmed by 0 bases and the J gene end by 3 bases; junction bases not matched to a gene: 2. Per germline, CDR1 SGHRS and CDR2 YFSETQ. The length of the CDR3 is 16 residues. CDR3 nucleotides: TGCGCCAGCAGCTTGGATGGGACTAGCGGCTACAATGAGCAGTTCTTC. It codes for CASSLDGTSGYNEQFF.

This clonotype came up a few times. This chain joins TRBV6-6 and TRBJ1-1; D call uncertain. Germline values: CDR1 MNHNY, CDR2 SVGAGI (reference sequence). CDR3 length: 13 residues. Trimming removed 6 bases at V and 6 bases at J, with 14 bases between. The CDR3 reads CASSPIRASEAFF. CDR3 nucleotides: TGTGCCAGCAGCCCCATAAGGGCTTCTGAAGCTTTCTTT.

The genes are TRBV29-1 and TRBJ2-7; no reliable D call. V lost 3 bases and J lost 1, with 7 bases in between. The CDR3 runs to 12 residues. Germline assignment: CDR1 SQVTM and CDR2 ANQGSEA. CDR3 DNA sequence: TGCAGCGTTGAGGCTCATTCCTACGAGCAGTACTTC. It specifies CSVEAHSYEQYF.

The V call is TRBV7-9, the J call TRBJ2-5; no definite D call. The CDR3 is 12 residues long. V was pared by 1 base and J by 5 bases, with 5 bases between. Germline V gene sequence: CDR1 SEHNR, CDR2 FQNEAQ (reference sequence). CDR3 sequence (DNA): TGTGCCAGCAGCTTAGGGACGGAGACCCAGTACTTC. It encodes CASSLGTETQYF.

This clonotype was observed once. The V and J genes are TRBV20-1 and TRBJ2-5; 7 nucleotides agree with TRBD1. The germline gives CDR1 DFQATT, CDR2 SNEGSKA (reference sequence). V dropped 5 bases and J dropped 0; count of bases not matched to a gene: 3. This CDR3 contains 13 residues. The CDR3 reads CSARQGYQETQYF. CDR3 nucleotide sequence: TGCAGTGCTCGACAGGGTTACCAAGAGACCCAGTACTTC.

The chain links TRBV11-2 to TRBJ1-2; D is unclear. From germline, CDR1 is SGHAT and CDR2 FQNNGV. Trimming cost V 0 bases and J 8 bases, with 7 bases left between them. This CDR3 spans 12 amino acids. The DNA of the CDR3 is TGTGCCAGCAGCTTAGAGGGTCGCGGCTACACCTTC. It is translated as CASSLEGRGYTF.

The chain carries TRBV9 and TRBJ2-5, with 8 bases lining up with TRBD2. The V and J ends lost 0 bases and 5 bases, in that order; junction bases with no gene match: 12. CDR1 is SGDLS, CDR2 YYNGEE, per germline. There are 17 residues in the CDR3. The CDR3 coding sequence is TGTGCCAGCAGCGTAGGGAGCGGGGGCCGAGAGGGGGAGACCCAGTACTTC. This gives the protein CASSVGSGGREGETQYF.

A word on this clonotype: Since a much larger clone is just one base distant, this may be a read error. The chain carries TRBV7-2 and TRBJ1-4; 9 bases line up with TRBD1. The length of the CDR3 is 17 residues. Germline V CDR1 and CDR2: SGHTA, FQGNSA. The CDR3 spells CANSAGQGRATNEKLFF. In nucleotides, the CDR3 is TGTGCCAACAGCGCTGGACAGGGGAGGGCCACTAATGAAAAACTGTTTTTT.

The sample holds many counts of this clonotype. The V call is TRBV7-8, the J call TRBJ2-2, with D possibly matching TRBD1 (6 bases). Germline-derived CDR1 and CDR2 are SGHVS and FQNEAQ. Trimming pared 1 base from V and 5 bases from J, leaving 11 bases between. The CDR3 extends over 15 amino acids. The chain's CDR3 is CASSLVRGSTGELFF. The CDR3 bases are TGTGCCAGCAGCTTAGTTAGGGGGAGTACCGGGGAGCTGTTTTTT.

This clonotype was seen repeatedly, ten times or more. CDR3 bases: TGTGCCAGCAGCTTAGTGGTCTCCCGTTCGAAAGAGACCCAGTACTTC. It is translated as CASSLVVSRSKETQYF. The genes are TRBV7-2 and TRBJ2-5, with D uncertain. Trimming pared 1 base from V and 3 bases from J, leaving 15 bases between. The CDR3 has 16 amino acids. Germline V lookup: CDR1 SGHTA, CDR2 FQGNSA.

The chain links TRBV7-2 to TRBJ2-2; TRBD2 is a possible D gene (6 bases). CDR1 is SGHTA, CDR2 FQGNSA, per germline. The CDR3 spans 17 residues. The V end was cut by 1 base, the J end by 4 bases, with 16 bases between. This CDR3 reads CASSLVGSSGGTGELFF. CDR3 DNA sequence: TGTGCCAGCAGCTTAGTGGGCAGTTCCGGGGGCACCGGGGAGCTGTTTTTT.

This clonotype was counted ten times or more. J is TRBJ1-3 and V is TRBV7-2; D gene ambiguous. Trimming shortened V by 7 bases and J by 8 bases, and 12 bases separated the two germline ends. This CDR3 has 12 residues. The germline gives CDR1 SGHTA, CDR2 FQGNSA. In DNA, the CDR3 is TGTGCCAGCACCTACGACTATGACACCATATATTTT. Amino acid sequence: CASTYDYDTIYF.

This CDR3 is CASSPYGQGLYGYTF. The CDR3 DNA sequence: TGTGCCAGCAGTCCTTACGGACAGGGGCTCTATGGCTACACCTTC. J is TRBJ1-2 and V is TRBV5-6, with 9 bases matching TRBD1. CDR1 and CDR2 from the germline V gene are SGHDT and YYEEEE. This CDR3 is built from 15 residues. The V segment lost 5 bases and the J segment 4 bases; nucleotides outside the gene matches: 9.

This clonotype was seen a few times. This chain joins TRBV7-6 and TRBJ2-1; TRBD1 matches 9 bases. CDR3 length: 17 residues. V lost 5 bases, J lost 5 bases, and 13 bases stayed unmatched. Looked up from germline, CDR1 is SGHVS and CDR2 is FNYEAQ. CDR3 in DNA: TGTGCCAGCAGCCCACCCAGCCCCGGGACAGGGAACAATGAGCAGTTCTTC. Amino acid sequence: CASSPPSPGTGNNEQFF.

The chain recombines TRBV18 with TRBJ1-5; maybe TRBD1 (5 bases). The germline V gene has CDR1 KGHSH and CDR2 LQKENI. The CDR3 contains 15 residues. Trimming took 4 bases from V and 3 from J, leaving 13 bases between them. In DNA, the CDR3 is TGTGCCAGCTCACTGGCGGGGCTCTCCAATCAGCCCCAGCATTTT. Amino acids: CASSLAGLSNQPQHF.

The CDR3 spells CSVGPPLGPQHF. The DNA for the CDR3 is TGCAGCGTTGGCCCCCCCTTGGGGCCCCAGCATTTT. V is TRBV29-1 and J is TRBJ1-5; D remains unclear. CDR1 is SQVTM, CDR2 ANQGSEA, per germline. V was shortened by 4 bases and J by 9 bases, with 13 bases between the two germline ends. There are 12 residues in the CDR3. Based on the CDR3 plus reference TRBV29-1 and TRBJ1-5, the full variable domain is SAVISQKPSRDICQRGTSLTIQCQVDSQVTMMFWYRQQPGQSLTLIATANQGSEATYESGFVIDKFPISRPNLTFSTLTVSNMSPEDSSIYLCSVGPPLGPQHFGDGTRLSIL.